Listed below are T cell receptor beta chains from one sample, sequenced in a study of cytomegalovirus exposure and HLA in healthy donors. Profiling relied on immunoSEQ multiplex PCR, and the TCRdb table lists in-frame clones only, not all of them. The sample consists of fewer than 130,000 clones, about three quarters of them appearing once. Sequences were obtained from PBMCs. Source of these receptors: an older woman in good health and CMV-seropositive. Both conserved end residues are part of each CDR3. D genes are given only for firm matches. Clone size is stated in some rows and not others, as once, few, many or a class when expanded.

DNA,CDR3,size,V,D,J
TGCGCCAGCAGCTTAACGGGAGGCTACAATGAGCAGTTCTTC,CASSLTGGYNEQFF,.,TRBV5-1,TRBD2,TRBJ2-1
TGTGCCAGCAGCTTAGGATTCCAGGGCGCCTACAATGAGCAGTTCTTC,CASSLGFQGAYNEQFF,.,TRBV7-6,.,TRBJ2-1
TGTGCCAGCACCGAAAGACAGGGGAGGTCTGGGGCCAACGTCCTGACTTTC,CASTERQGRSGANVLTF,once,TRBV27,TRBD1,TRBJ2-6
TGTGCCAGCAGGTCCACTTCGTCCACTGAAGCTTTCTTT,CASRSTSSTEAFF,.,TRBV28,.,TRBJ1-1
TGTGCCAGCAGCCCGGGACAGGGCCCCAACACCATATATTTT,CASSPGQGPNTIYF,.,TRBV7-9,TRBD1,TRBJ1-3
TGCAGCGTTGATGGCCGGCAGGGATTCCTTAACACTGAAGCTTTCTTT,CSVDGRQGFLNTEAFF,.,TRBV29-1,.,TRBJ1-1
TGTGCCAGCAGTTCAACGGGGACGAACACCGGGGAGCTGTTTTTT,CASSSTGTNTGELFF,.,TRBV6-5,.,TRBJ2-2
TGTGCCAGCGGAAACAGGGTACCCTACGAGCAGTACTTC,CASGNRVPYEQYF,.,TRBV6-5,.,TRBJ2-7
TGCAGCGCCGCACAAAAAACGGGGACAGTCAAGACCCAGTACTTC,CSAAQKTGTVKTQYF,.,TRBV29-1,TRBD1,TRBJ2-5
TGTGCCAGCAGGCAAACATCATCAGGGACCCAGTACTTC,CASRQTSSGTQYF,once,TRBV28,.,TRBJ2-5
TGTGCCAGCAGTGATTCCGGGGAGCGGGAGGGCGAGCAGTACTTC,CASSDSGEREGEQYF,.,TRBV2,TRBD2,TRBJ2-7
TGTGCCAGCAGCTTAGGGTGGACTAGCAACTACGAGCAGTACTTC,CASSLGWTSNYEQYF,.,TRBV11-2,TRBD2,TRBJ2-7
TGTGCCAGCAGCGCACAGGATACCTCTGGAAACACCATATATTTT,CASSAQDTSGNTIYF,.,TRBV5-6,.,TRBJ1-3
TGTGCCAGCACCAGTAGCGGGAGGGCCAGAGAGACCCAGTACTTC,CASTSSGRARETQYF,.,TRBV6-5,TRBD2,TRBJ2-5
TGCGCCAGCAGCCAAGTGGCTAACCGGGATGAGCAGTTCTTC,CASSQVANRDEQFF,.,TRBV4-1,.,TRBJ2-1
TGTGCCATCAGTGTGGCTAGCGGGAGTGACGAGCAGTACTTC,CAISVASGSDEQYF,few,TRBV10-3,TRBD2,TRBJ2-7